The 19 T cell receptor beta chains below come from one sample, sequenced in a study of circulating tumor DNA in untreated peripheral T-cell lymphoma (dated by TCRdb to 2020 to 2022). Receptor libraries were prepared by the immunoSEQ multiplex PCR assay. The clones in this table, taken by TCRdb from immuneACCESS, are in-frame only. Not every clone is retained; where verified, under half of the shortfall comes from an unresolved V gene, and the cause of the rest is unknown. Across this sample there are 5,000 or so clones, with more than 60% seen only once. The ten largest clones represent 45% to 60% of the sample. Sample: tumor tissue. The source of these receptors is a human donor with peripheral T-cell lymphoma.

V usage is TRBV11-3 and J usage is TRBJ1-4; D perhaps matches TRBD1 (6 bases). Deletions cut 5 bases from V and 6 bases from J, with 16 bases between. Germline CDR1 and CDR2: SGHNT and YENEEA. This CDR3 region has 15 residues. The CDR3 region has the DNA TGTGCCAGCAGCAAGAGACAGGTCCTTGATGAAAAACTGTTTTTT. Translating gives CASSKRQVLDEKLFF.

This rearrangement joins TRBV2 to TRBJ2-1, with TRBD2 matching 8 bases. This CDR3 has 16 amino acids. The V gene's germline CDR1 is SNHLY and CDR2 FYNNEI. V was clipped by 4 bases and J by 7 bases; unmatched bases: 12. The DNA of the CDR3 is TGTGCCAGCAGTGTTGAAAGCGGGGGCTTCGAGAATGAGCAGTTCTTC. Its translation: CASSVESGGFENEQFF.

In DNA form, the CDR3 reads TGTGCCACCAGCAGAGATCTAGCGCCTAGGACCTACGAGCAGTACTTC. It translates to CATSRDLAPRTYEQYF. The chain links TRBV15 to TRBJ2-7; D might be TRBD2 (6 bases). Germline CDR1 reads LNHNV; CDR2 reads YYDKDF (reference sequence). The CDR3 contains 16 residues. The V gene lost 0 bases and the J gene lost 2 bases, with 14 bases spanning the gap. The complete variable domain, with remaining parts taken from reference TRBV15 and TRBJ2-7, reads DAMVIQNPRYQVTQFGKPVTLSCSQTLNHNVMYWYQQKSSQAPKLLFHYYDKDFNNEADTPDNFQSRRPNTSFCFLDIRSPGLGDTAMYLCATSRDLAPRTYEQYFGPGTRLTVT.

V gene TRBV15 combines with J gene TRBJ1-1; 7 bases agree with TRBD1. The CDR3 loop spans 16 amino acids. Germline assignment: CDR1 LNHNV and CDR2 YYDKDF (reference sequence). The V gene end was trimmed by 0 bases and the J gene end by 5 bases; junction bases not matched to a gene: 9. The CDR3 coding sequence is TGTGCCACCAGCAGAGATGTCAGGGGGGCGAATACTGAAGCTTTCTTT. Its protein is CATSRDVRGANTEAFF. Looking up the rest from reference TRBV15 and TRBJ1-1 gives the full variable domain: DAMVIQNPRYQVTQFGKPVTLSCSQTLNHNVMYWYQQKSSQAPKLLFHYYDKDFNNEADTPDNFQSRRPNTSFCFLDIRSPGLGDTAMYLCATSRDVRGANTEAFFGQGTRLTVV.

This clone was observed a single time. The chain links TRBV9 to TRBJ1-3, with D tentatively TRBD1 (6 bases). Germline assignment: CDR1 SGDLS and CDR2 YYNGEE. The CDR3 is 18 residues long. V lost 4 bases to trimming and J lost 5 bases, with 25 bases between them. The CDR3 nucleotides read TGTGCCAGCAGCCCCAGGGGAGGGGGTGCCCTGGGTAGAAACACCATATATTTT. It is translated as CASSPRGGGALGRNTIYF.

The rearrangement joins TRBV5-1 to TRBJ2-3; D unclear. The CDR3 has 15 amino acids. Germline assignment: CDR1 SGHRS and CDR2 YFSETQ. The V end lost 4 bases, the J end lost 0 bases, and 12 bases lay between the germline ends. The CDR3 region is CASSLQGHSTDTQYF. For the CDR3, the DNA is TGCGCCAGCAGCCTTCAAGGGCATAGCACAGATACGCAGTATTTT.

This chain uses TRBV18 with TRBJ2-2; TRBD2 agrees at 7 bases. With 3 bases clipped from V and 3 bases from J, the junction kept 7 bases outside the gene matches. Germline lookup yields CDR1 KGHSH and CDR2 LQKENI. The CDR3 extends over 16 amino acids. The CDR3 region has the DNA TGTGCCAGCTCACCCCGGACGGGGGGAGACACCGGGGAGCTGTTTTTT. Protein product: CASSPRTGGDTGELFF.

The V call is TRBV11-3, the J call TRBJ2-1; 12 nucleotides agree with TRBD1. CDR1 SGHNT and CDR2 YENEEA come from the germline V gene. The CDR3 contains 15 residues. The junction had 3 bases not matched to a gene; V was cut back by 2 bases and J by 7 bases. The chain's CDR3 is CASSLMGQGANEQFF. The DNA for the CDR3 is TGTGCCAGCAGCTTAATGGGACAGGGGGCGAATGAGCAGTTCTTC.

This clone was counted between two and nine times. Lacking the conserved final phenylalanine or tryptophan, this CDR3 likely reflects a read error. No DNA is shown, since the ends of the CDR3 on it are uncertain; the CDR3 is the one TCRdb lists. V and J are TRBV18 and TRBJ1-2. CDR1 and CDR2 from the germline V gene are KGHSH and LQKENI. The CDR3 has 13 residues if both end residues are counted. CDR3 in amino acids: CASSPVEMGPLRL.

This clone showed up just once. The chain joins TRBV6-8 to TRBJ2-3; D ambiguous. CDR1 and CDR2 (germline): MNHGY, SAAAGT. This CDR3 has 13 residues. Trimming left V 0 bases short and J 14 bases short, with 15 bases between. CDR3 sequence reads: CASSYSTAPSLYF. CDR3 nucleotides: TGTGCCAGCAGTTACTCGACGGCCCCTTCTTTGTATTTT.

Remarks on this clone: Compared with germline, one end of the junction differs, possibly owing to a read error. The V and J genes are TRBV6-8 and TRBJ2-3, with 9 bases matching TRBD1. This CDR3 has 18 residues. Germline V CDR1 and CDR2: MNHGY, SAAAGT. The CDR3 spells CAISDYFADRGSTDTQYF. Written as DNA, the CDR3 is TGTGCCATCAGTGACTATTTTGCGGACAGGGGTAGCACAGATACGCAGTATTTT.

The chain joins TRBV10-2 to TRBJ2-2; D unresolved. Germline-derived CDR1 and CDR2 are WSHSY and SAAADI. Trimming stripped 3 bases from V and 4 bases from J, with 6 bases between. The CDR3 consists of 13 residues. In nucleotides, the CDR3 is TGCGCCAGCAGTGAAGTTGTCACCGGGGAGCTGTTTTTT. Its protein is CASSEVVTGELFF.

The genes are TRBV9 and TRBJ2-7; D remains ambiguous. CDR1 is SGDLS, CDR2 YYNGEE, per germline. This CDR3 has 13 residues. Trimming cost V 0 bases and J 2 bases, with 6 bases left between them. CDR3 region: CASSVGIAYEQYF. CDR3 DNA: TGTGCCAGCAGCGTAGGAATCGCCTACGAGCAGTACTTC. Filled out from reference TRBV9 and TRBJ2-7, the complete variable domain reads DSGVTQTPKHLITATGQRVTLRCSPRSGDLSVYWYQQSLDQGLQFLIQYYNGEERAKGNILERFSAQQFPDLHSELNLSSLELGDSALYFCASSVGIAYEQYFGPGTRLTVT.

The CDR3 DNA reads as TGCGCCAGCAGGAGCGGGGGCCAAGAGACCCAGTACTTC. As protein: CASRSGGQETQYF. The V and J genes are TRBV10-1 and TRBJ2-5; 8 bases line up with TRBD2. The germline V gene has CDR1 WNHNN and CDR2 SYGVQD (reference sequence). The V and J ends lost 6 bases and 1 base, in that order; junction bases with no gene match: 1. This CDR3 region has 13 residues.

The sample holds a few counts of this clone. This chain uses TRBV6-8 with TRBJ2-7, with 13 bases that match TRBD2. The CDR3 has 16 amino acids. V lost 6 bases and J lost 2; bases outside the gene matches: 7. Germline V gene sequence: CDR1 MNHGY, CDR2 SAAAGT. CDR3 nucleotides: TGTGCCAGCAGCTCACGCGGACTAGCGGGAGCCTACGAGCAGTACTTC. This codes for CASSSRGLAGAYEQYF.

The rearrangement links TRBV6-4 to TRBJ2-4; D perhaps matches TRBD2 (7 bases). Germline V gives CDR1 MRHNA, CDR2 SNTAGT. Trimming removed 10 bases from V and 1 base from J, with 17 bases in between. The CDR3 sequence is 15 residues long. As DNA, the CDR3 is TGTGCCACCAACCCAGGGGAGGGGGCCAAAAACATTCAGTACTTC. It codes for CATNPGEGAKNIQYF.

The CDR3 coding sequence is TGTGCCAGCTCACCACCCGGGGCCATTTCAGACGAAAAACTGTTTTTT. The encoded protein is CASSPPGAISDEKLFF. The chain links TRBV18 to TRBJ1-4, with a tentative D call TRBD1 (5 bases). The CDR3 is made up of 16 amino acids. The germline V gene has CDR1 KGHSH and CDR2 LQKENI. V was trimmed by 0 bases and J by 8 bases, leaving 16 bases between them.

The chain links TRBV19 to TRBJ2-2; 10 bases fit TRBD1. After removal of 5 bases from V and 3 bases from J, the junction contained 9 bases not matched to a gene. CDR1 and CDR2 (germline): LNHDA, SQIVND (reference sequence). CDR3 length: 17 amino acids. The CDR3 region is CASSAPPGQGYTGELFF. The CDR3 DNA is TGTGCCAGTAGTGCACCACCGGGACAGGGGTACACCGGGGAGCTGTTTTTT.

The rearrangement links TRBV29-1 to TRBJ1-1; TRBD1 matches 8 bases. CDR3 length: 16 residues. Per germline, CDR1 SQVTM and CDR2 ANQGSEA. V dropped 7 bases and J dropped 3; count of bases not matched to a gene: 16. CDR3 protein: CSALGGTGEGYTEAFF. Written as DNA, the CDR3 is TGCAGCGCTCTAGGGGGGACAGGTGAGGGTTACACTGAAGCTTTCTTT. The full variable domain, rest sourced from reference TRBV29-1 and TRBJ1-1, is SAVISQKPSRDICQRGTSLTIQCQVDSQVTMMFWYRQQPGQSLTLIATANQGSEATYESGFVIDKFPISRPNLTFSTLTVSNMSPEDSSIYLCSALGGTGEGYTEAFFGQGTRLTVV.